This T cell receptor (beta chain) was sequenced in a study of blood T cell repertoires in COVID-19. Study background: Sites in the United States, Italy and Spain provided acute and convalescent COVID-19 samples. Sources were T cells, B-cell-depleted T cells, or PBMCs; the material itself was cDNA or gDNA.

Original data processing: Amplification of reference gene primers was used by the study to estimate nucleated cell counts. Method: immunoSEQ multiplex PCR; TCRdb's copy keeps in-frame clones and lacks some. V and J calls and clone size are copied from that table; D and trimming were computed from the DNA. This table holds roughly 200,000 clones, around nine tenths found once. Losses at the gene ends were 8 bases for V and 3 bases for J; bases not matched to a gene: 8. Germline CDR1 SNHLY, CDR2 FYNNEI. The CDR3 contains 16 residues. V is TRBV2 and J is TRBJ2-5; 14 bases are a match to TRBD2. The sequence derives from a woman aged 18-29 years who had recovered from COVID-19. The source material was peripheral blood. In DNA form, the CDR3 reads TGTGCCAGCCTGAGACTAGCGGGGGGGCCGGAAGAGACCCAGTACTTC. Translated: CASLRLAGGPEETQYF.